The present T cell receptor beta chain was sequenced within a study of blood T cells in healthy people across ages. Overall study context: Per every two T cells, about one barcoded beta molecule was captured by template switching.

The germline V gene has CDR1 SGHTA and CDR2 FQGNSA. The CDR3 covers 11 residues. Primers used in a second PCR of roughly 7 to 12 cycles were a sample-barcoded 5' primer and a J-beta primer mix. Each CDR3 protein is one row after TCRdb ran MiXCR on the 5' RACE reads. The table shows 750,000 to 950,000 distinct CDR3 sequences, with roughly 50% occurring only once. This clonotype was picked up a small number of times. No fewer than 6 micrograms of total RNA were isolated from every sample. The sequencing input was blood. This chain links TRBV7-2 with TRBJ2-1; D is unresolved. The J call may be wrong; the DNA end is better matched by TRBJ2-7. This receptor was taken from a man older than 75 in good health. In DNA, the CDR3 is TGTGCCAGCAGCTACTACAATGAGCAGTACTTC. This codes for CASSYYNEQYF.